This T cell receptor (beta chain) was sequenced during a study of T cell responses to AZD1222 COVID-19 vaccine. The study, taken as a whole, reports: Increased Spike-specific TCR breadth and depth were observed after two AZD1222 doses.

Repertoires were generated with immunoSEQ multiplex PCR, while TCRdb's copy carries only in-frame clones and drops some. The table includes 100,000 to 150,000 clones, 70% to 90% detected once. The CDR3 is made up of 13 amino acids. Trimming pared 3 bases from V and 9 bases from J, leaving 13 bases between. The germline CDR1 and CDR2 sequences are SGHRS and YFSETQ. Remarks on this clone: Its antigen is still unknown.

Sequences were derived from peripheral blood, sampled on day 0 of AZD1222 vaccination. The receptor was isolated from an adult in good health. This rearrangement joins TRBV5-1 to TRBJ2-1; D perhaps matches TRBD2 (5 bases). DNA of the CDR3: TGCGCCAGCAGCTCGATTCTAGAGGGTGAGCAGTTCTTC. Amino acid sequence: CASSSILEGEQFF.